These 10 T cell receptor beta chains were all obtained from the same sample, sequenced in a study of T-cell reconstitution after alpha-beta-depleted transplantation in children. The TCRbeta library incorporated unique molecular identifiers. In TCRdb, the PCR reads were re-called with MiXCR into one record per CDR3 protein. The profile covers about 340,000 distinct CDR3 sequences, with 10% to 13% appearing a single time and 2% to 3% taken by the ten largest. Sequencing used PBMCs from the stem cell graft donor, obtained from the stem cell graft. The receptors here all came from a human donor who donated a stem cell graft to a child with acute lymphoblastic leukemia.

In its sample, this clonotype was seen many times. The chain joins TRBV12-3 or TRBV12-4 to TRBJ2-2; 11 bases fit TRBD2. CDR3 length: 16 residues. Unmatched junction bases numbered 7, after V lost 5 bases and J lost 5 bases. The CDR3 is CASSLGLAEPTGELFF. DNA of the CDR3: TGTGCCAGCAGTCTGGGACTAGCGGAACCTACCGGGGAGCTGTTTTTT.

The chain carries TRBV5-5 and TRBJ1-2; 12 bases fit TRBD1. The CDR3 is 15 residues long. Germline V gene lookup returns CDR1 SGHKS and CDR2 YYEKEE (reference sequence). V gave up 1 base and J gave up 7 bases; unmatched junction bases: 5. The CDR3 here is CASSLPGQGAVGYTF. The CDR3 DNA reads as TGTGCCAGCAGCTTGCCGGGACAGGGGGCCGTTGGCTACACCTTC. Full variable domain (outside the CDR3, taken from reference TRBV5-5 and TRBJ1-2): DAGVTQSPTHLIKTRGQQVTLRCSPISGHKSVSWYQQVLGQGPQFIFQYYEKEERGRGNFPDRFSARQFPNYSSELNVNALLLGDSALYLCASSLPGQGAVGYTFGSGTRLTVV.

This clonotype was found many times. This chain joins TRBV20-1 and TRBJ2-7, with TRBD2 matching 9 bases. The CDR3 is 14 residues long. J was trimmed by 5 bases and V by 0 bases; bases with no gene match: 5. Germline CDR1 DFQATT, CDR2 SNEGSKA (reference sequence). CDR3 amino acids: CSARDASGINEQYF. Here the CDR3 DNA reads TGCAGTGCTAGAGATGCTAGCGGGATCAACGAGCAGTACTTC.

The sample holds many counts of this clonotype. The chain is built from TRBV29-1 and TRBJ2-4; the D is unclear. The CDR3 spans 15 residues. V dropped 1 base and J dropped 0 bases, with 10 bases sitting between them. CDR1 and CDR2 (germline): SQVTM, ANQGSEA. The CDR3 is CSVEVAGLAKNIQYF. The DNA for the CDR3 is TGCAGCGTTGAAGTTGCCGGATTAGCCAAAAACATTCAGTACTTC. Full variable domain (outside the CDR3, taken from reference TRBV29-1 and TRBJ2-4): SAVISQKPSRDICQRGTSLTIQCQVDSQVTMMFWYRQQPGQSLTLIATANQGSEATYESGFVIDKFPISRPNLTFSTLTVSNMSPEDSSIYLCSVEVAGLAKNIQYFGAGTRLSVL.

This clonotype was recorded many times. The rearrangement joins TRBV10-3 to TRBJ2-1; D perhaps matches TRBD2 (7 bases). The ends were cut back, 8 bases at V and 9 bases at J, with 23 bases in the middle. Germline CDR1 ENHRY, CDR2 SYGVKD. CDR3 size: 15 residues. Written as DNA, the CDR3 is TGTGCCATCGGAAAAGAGGGGGGAGGGTCAAGTGAGCAGTTCTTC. This encodes CAIGKEGGGSSEQFF.

The V and J genes are TRBV5-1 and TRBJ2-3; D not resolved. Germline-derived CDR1 and CDR2 are SGHRS and YFSETQ. This CDR3 region has 15 residues. Trimming shortened V by 0 bases and J by 0 bases, and 8 bases separated the two germline ends. This CDR3 is CASSLGVRSTDTQYF. The DNA for the CDR3 is TGCGCCAGCAGCTTGGGGGTGCGGAGCACAGATACGCAGTATTTT.

The J gene is TRBJ2-5, the V gene TRBV27; 8 bases fit TRBD1. The V gene end was trimmed by 3 bases and the J gene end by 4 bases; junction bases not matched to a gene: 13. Germline V gene sequence: CDR1 MNHEY, CDR2 SMNVEV (reference sequence). The CDR3 contains 17 residues. The DNA of the CDR3 is TGTGCCAGCAGTTTCAGTCAGGGGGCCGGCACAAGAGAGACCCAGTACTTC. This sequence encodes CASSFSQGAGTRETQYF.

The CDR3: CSVSGTGRGRVNTEAFF. CDR3 DNA sequence: TGCAGCGTTTCCGGGACAGGGAGAGGGCGGGTGAACACTGAAGCTTTCTTT. This chain connects TRBV29-1 to TRBJ1-1, with 9 bases fitting TRBD1. The CDR3 is 17 amino acids. From germline, CDR1 is SQVTM and CDR2 ANQGSEA. The ends lost 5 bases at V and 0 bases at J; junction bases unmatched: 13.

The chain joins TRBV29-1 to TRBJ1-3, with D unresolved. Germline V CDR1 and CDR2: SQVTM, ANQGSEA. This CDR3 comprises 11 residues. The ends were cut back, 4 bases at V and 4 bases at J, with 5 bases in the middle. CDR3: CSVGQGNTIYF. The CDR3 DNA is TGCAGCGTTGGCCAGGGAAACACCATATATTTT.

This clonotype was seen many times. The chain links TRBV7-2 to TRBJ1-4, with 9 nucleotides matching TRBD1. CDR3 length: 13 residues. V shed 5 bases, J shed 14 bases, and the junction held 9 bases outside the gene matches. Germline CDR1 reads SGHTA; CDR2 reads FQGNSA. As DNA, the CDR3 is TGTGCCAGCAGCACGGGACAGGGTGGAGTCCTGTTTTTT. This sequence encodes CASSTGQGGVLFF.